Presented here are 10 T cell receptor beta chains from one specimen sequenced in a study of blood T cell repertoires in COVID-19. Clones were read by immunoSEQ multiplex PCR, and TCRdb kept only the in-frame ones, dropping some. The sample yields around 280,000 clones, 90% seen once. Sequencing was done on a sample of PBMCs or T cells enriched from blood (not recorded which). Receptor source: a woman aged 18-35 years with acute COVID-19.

The genes are TRBV18 and TRBJ2-7, with TRBD2 matching over 12 bases. The CDR3 covers 17 residues. V gave up 3 bases and J gave up 5 bases; unmatched junction bases: 11. The germline V gene encodes CDR1 KGHSH and CDR2 LQKENI. The CDR3 sequence: CASSPAIRTSGNHEQYF. In DNA, the CDR3 is TGTGCCAGCTCACCGGCAATTCGGACTAGCGGGAACCACGAGCAGTACTTC.

CDR3 in amino acids: CASSVEGLAGPGYEQFF. The CDR3 region has the DNA TGTGCCAGCAGCGTAGAGGGACTAGCGGGACCAGGATATGAGCAGTTCTTC. This rearrangement joins TRBV9 to TRBJ2-1; TRBD2 matches at 13 bases. CDR3 length: 17 residues. The ends lost 0 bases at V and 8 bases at J; junction bases unmatched: 8. Germline V lookup: CDR1 SGDLS, CDR2 YYNGEE.

The chain couples TRBV11-2 to TRBJ2-1; tentatively, D is TRBD2 (6 bases). Germline-derived CDR1 and CDR2 are SGHAT and FQNNGV. Trimming cost V 0 bases and J 2 bases, with 17 bases left between them. The CDR3 is 18 amino acids. CDR3 loop: CASSLERGGGGTYNEQFF. For the CDR3, the DNA is TGTGCCAGCAGCTTAGAACGGGGAGGCGGAGGGACCTACAATGAGCAGTTCTTC.

This clone was found once. The V call is TRBV7-2, the J call TRBJ1-4; possible D gene TRBD1, 5 bases. The ends were cut back, 1 base at V and 12 bases at J, with 15 bases in the middle. The CDR3 has 14 residues. CDR1 SGHTA and CDR2 FQGNSA come from the germline V gene. CDR3 DNA: TGTGCCAGCAGCTTAGGGAGGGGAGTATCACAACTGTTTTTT. Translating it yields CASSLGRGVSQLFF.

The chain links TRBV4-1 to TRBJ2-1; TRBD1 matches at 10 bases. The J segment lost 6 bases and the V segment lost 4 bases, leaving 12 bases of the junction unmatched. This CDR3 comprises 17 residues. Germline CDR1 is MGHRA and CDR2 is YSYEKL. The CDR3 DNA reads TGCGCCAGCAGCCGCGCTCATACCGGGACAGGGGTCAATGAGCAGTTCTTC. Amino acids: CASSRAHTGTGVNEQFF.

V usage is TRBV2 and J usage is TRBJ1-2, with 8 bases identical to TRBD1. Germline V CDR1 and CDR2: SNHLY, FYNNEI. J gave up 0 bases and V 7 bases, and 4 bases lay outside the gene matches. The CDR3 covers 14 residues. The CDR3 region is CASTDRGSNYGYTF. For the CDR3, the DNA is TGTGCCAGCACTGACAGGGGTTCTAACTATGGCTACACCTTC.

The rearrangement uses TRBV3-1 (or the pseudogene TRBV3-2) and TRBJ1-1, with D possibly matching TRBD1 (6 bases). The V gene's germline CDR1 is LGHDT and CDR2 YNNKEL (reference sequence). This CDR3 spans 13 amino acids. Trimming took off 1 base at V and 9 bases at J, with 12 bases between the two ends. In DNA, the CDR3 is TGTGCCAGCAGCCAAGTTCAGGGGTTGCAAGCTTTCTTT. Residues: CASSQVQGLQAFF.

The chain carries TRBV7-9 and TRBJ2-7; weak D call: TRBD2 (5 bases). Germline assignment: CDR1 SEHNR and CDR2 FQNEAQ (reference sequence). V lost 3 bases and J lost 6, with 9 bases in between. The CDR3 runs to 12 residues. The CDR3 DNA sequence: TGTGCCAGCAGCTTTACTAGAGCCGAGCAGTACTTC. This gives the protein CASSFTRAEQYF.

The CDR3 DNA sequence: TGCGCCAGCAGAGAGACAGGACTCAGCGGGAGCTCCTACAATGAGCAGTTCTTC. Translated, it gives CASRETGLSGSSYNEQFF. The J gene is TRBJ2-1, the V gene TRBV4-1, with 8 bases identical to TRBD2. This CDR3 comprises 18 residues. V lost 6 bases, J lost 0 bases, and 13 bases stayed unmatched. Germline CDR1 and CDR2: MGHRA and YSYEKL.

The rearrangement uses TRBV19 and TRBJ1-5, with D perhaps matching TRBD1 (6 bases). The V and J ends lost 6 bases and 2 bases respectively, with 14 bases between them. Germline V gives CDR1 LNHDA, CDR2 SQIVND (reference sequence). The CDR3 sequence is 15 residues long. For the CDR3, the DNA is TGTGCCAGTAGGAACAGGGAGGGCGGCAATCAGCCCCAGCATTTT. Translating it yields CASRNREGGNQPQHF.